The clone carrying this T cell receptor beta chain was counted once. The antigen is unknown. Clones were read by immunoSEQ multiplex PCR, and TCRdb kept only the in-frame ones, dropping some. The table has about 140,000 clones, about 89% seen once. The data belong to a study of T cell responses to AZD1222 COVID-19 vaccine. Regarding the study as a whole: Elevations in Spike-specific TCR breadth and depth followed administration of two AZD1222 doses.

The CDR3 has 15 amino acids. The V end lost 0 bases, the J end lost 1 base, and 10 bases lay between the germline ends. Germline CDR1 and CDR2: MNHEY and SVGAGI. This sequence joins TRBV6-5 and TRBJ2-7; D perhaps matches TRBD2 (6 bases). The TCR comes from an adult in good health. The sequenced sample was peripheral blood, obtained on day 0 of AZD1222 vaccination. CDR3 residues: CASSYSPGTSYEQYF. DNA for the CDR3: TGTGCCAGCAGTTACTCGCCAGGGACTTCCTACGAGCAGTACTTC.